These T cell receptor beta chains were read from a single sample in a study of cytomegalovirus exposure and HLA in healthy donors. Measured with immunoSEQ multiplex PCR; TCRdb has only the in-frame clones, and not every one. The table includes around 100,000 clones, roughly 85% detected once. The specimen sequenced was PBMCs. These receptors came from a young man in good health and CMV-seropositive. Each CDR3 is given with its conserved first and last residue. The D gene is left open where the match is weak. Rows give clone size only sometimes, using once, few, many, or a class for an expanded clone.

V: TRBV6-5
D: NA
J: TRBJ1-2
size: NA
DNA: TGTGCCAGCAGTTACGGGGCCCCAGCGAATTATGGCTACACCTTC
CDR3: CASSYGAPANYGYTF

V: TRBV29-1
D: NA
J: TRBJ1-1
size: NA
DNA: TGCAGCGACCGCGGAGGGGAAGCTTTCTTT
CDR3: CSDRGGEAFF

V: TRBV7-2
D: NA
J: TRBJ2-7
size: NA
DNA: TGTGCCAGCAGCTTAGTTAGCCAGACCTACGAGCAGTACTTC
CDR3: CASSLVSQTYEQYF

V: TRBV7-7
D: NA
J: TRBJ2-3
size: NA
DNA: TGTGCCAGCAGCGCAGAGTCGGGTACGCAGTATTTT
CDR3: CASSAESGTQYF

V: TRBV10-3
D: TRBD1
J: TRBJ1-1
size: NA
DNA: TGTGCCATCAGCGGGACAGCGAACACTGAAGCTTTCTTT
CDR3: CAISGTANTEAFF

V: TRBV2
D: TRBD1
J: TRBJ1-2
size: NA
DNA: TGTGCCAGCAGGCCCGGGACAGGGGACTATGGCTACACCTTC
CDR3: CASRPGTGDYGYTF

V: TRBV7-8
D: NA
J: TRBJ2-3
size: few
DNA: TGTGCCAGCAGCTTTTACGGAGTTTTTATAGGGGCCCGAAACACAGATACGCAGTATTTT
CDR3: CASSFYGVFIGARNTDTQYF

V: TRBV5-1
D: TRBD2
J: TRBJ2-3
size: NA
DNA: TGCGCCAGCAGCTTGGGAGGGCGACTAGCGGGAGTAGATACGCAGTATTTT
CDR3: CASSLGGRLAGVDTQYF

V: TRBV7-9
D: NA
J: TRBJ1-3
size: NA
DNA: TGTGCCCACGAGGGTAGCTCTGGAAACACCATATATTTT
CDR3: CAHEGSSGNTIYF

V: TRBV13
D: NA
J: TRBJ1-1
size: NA
DNA: TGTGCCAGCAGCAATGAGGTGACTGAAGCTTTCTTT
CDR3: CASSNEVTEAFF

V: TRBV9
D: TRBD1
J: TRBJ1-3
size: NA
DNA: TGTGCCAGCAGCGTAGGAGGACAGGGGTCCCTCGGAAACACCATATATTTT
CDR3: CASSVGGQGSLGNTIYF

V: TRBV5-1
D: TRBD1
J: TRBJ1-2
size: few
DNA: TGCGCCAGCAGCTCCACACAGGGGAGAAGACTACGAGGCTACACCTTC
CDR3: CASSSTQGRRLRGYTF

V: TRBV5-4
D: NA
J: TRBJ1-4
size: once
DNA: TGTGCCAGCAGCGCGGGGGGAGCAACTAATGAAAAACTGTTTTTT
CDR3: CASSAGGATNEKLFF

V: TRBV5-8
D: TRBD1
J: TRBJ1-6
size: NA
DNA: TGTGCCAGCAGCAAAGGACAGGGCTATAATTCACCCCTCCACTTT
CDR3: CASSKGQGYNSPLHF

V: TRBV28
D: TRBD1
J: TRBJ1-2
size: NA
DNA: TGTGCCAGCAGTTTCCCTACTGGACAGGGTGCGAAAGGCTACACCTTC
CDR3: CASSFPTGQGAKGYTF

V: TRBV5-1
D: NA
J: TRBJ2-5
size: NA
DNA: TGCGCCAGCAGCTTGGGGCTCCTGGACCAAGAGACCCAGTACTTC
CDR3: CASSLGLLDQETQYF

V: TRBV6-1
D: TRBD1
J: TRBJ1-2
size: once
DNA: TGTGCCACCATCCTCCTGACAGGGAACTATGGCTACACCTTC
CDR3: CATILLTGNYGYTF

V: TRBV5-1
D: NA
J: TRBJ2-1
size: NA
DNA: TGCGCCAGCAGCTTGGGGCAGGACAGCCTCTCCTACAATGAGCAGTTCTTC
CDR3: CASSLGQDSLSYNEQFF

V: TRBV21-1
D: NA
J: TRBJ2-7
size: NA
DNA: TGTGCCAGCAAGGTATTCAGGACTAATTCCTACGAGCAGTACTTC
CDR3: CASKVFRTNSYEQYF

V: TRBV7-9
D: NA
J: TRBJ2-6
size: NA
DNA: TGTGCCAGCAGTTTACCCTTTTTTGGGGCCAACGTCCTGACTTTC
CDR3: CASSLPFFGANVLTF

V: TRBV29-1
D: NA
J: TRBJ1-2
size: NA
DNA: TGCAGCGTTGAACGGACAGTCTATGGCTACACCTTC
CDR3: CSVERTVYGYTF

V: TRBV5-4
D: TRBD2
J: TRBJ2-3
size: NA
DNA: TGTGCCAGCAGCCAGGGACTAGCGGGAGGGGTAGATACGCAGTATTTT
CDR3: CASSQGLAGGVDTQYF

V: TRBV30
D: TRBD2
J: TRBJ2-7
size: NA
DNA: TGTGCCTGGAGTGTACAGTCGAGGCGGGGGAGCGAGCAGTACTTC
CDR3: CAWSVQSRRGSEQYF

V: TRBV27
D: NA
J: TRBJ2-3
size: NA
DNA: TGTGCCAGCAGAGAAACCCCGACTAGCACAGATACGCAGTATTTT
CDR3: CASRETPTSTDTQYF

V: TRBV11-3
D: NA
J: TRBJ1-3
size: NA
DNA: TGTGCCAGCAGCTTATTAGGAGTAAACACCATATATTTT
CDR3: CASSLLGVNTIYF

V: TRBV13
D: NA
J: TRBJ2-5
size: NA
DNA: TGTGCCAGCAGCTTTCTGGGGGGAGAGACCCAGTACTTC
CDR3: CASSFLGGETQYF

V: TRBV7-3
D: TRBD2
J: TRBJ2-3
size: NA
DNA: TGTGCCAGCAGCTTAAGTTCTGGCGGGGGATCAGATACGCAGTATTTT
CDR3: CASSLSSGGGSDTQYF

V: TRBV4-1
D: NA
J: TRBJ2-1
size: NA
DNA: TGCGCCAGCAGCCAAGGGAGACTTACCTACAATGAGCAGTTCTTC
CDR3: CASSQGRLTYNEQFF

V: TRBV14
D: NA
J: TRBJ1-2
size: NA
DNA: TGTGCCAGCAGCCGAGACCTGAACTATGGCTACACCTTC
CDR3: CASSRDLNYGYTF

V: TRBV6-6
D: NA
J: TRBJ1-4
size: NA
DNA: TGTGCCAGCTTGCGATCAACTAATGAAAAACTGTTTTTT
CDR3: CASLRSTNEKLFF

V: TRBV30
D: NA
J: TRBJ1-4
size: NA
DNA: TGTGCCTGGAGTGCGGGGGGACGGGAAAAACTGTTTTTT
CDR3: CAWSAGGREKLFF